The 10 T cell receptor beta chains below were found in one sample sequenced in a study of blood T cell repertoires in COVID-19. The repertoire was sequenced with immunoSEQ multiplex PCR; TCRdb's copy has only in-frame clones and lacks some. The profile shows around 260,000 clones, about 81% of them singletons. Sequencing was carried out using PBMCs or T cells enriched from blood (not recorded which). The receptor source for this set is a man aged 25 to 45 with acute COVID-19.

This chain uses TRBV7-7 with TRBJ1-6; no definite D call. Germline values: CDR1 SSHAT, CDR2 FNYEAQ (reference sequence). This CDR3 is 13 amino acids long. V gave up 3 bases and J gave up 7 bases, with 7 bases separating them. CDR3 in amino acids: CASSLHSNSPLHF. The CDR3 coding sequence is TGTGCCAGCAGCTTGCACTCGAATTCACCCCTCCACTTT.

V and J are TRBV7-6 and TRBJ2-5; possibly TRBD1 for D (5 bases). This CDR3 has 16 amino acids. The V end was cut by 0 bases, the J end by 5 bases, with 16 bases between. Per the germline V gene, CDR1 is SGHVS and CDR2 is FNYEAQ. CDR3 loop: CASSLALGLPGETQYF. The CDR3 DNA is TGTGCCAGCAGCTTAGCGCTTGGGTTACCAGGGGAGACCCAGTACTTC.

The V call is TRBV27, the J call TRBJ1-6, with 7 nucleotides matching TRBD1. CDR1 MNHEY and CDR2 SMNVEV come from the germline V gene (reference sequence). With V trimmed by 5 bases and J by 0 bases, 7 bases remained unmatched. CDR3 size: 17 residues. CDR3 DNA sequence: TGTGCCAGCAGTATAAAGACAGGGAGCTCCTATAATTCACCCCTCCACTTT. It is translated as CASSIKTGSSYNSPLHF.

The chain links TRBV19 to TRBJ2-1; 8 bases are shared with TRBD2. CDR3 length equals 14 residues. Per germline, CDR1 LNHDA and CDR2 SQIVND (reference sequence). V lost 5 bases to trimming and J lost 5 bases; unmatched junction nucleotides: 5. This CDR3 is CASSPRTSNNEQFF. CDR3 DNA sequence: TGTGCCAGTAGTCCGAGGACTAGCAACAATGAGCAGTTCTTC.

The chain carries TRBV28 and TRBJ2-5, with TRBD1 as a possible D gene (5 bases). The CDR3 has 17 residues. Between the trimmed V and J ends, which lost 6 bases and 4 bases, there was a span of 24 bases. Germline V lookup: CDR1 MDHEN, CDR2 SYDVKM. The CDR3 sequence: CASSTPRVSRQGETQYF. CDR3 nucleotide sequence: TGTGCCAGCAGCACTCCCAGGGTCTCCCGGCAGGGAGAGACCCAGTACTTC. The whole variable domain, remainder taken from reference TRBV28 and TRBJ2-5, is DVKVTQSSRYLVKRTGEKVFLECVQDMDHENMFWYRQDPGLGLRLIYFSYDVKMKEKGDIPEGYSVSREKKERFSLILESASTNQTSMYLCASSTPRVSRQGETQYFGPGTRLLVL.

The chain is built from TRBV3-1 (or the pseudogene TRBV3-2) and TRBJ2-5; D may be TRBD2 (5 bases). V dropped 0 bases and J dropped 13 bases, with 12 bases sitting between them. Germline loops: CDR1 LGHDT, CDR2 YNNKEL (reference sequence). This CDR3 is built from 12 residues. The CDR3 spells CASSQDPGFGYF. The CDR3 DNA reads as TGTGCCAGCAGCCAAGACCCGGGGTTCGGGTACTTC.

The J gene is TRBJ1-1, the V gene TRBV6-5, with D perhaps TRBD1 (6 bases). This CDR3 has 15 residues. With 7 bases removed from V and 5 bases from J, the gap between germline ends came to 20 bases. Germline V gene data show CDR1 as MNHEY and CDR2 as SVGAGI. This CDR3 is CASTRNLGAWTEAFF. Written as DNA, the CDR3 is TGTGCCAGCACCAGAAACCTGGGGGCTTGGACTGAAGCTTTCTTT.

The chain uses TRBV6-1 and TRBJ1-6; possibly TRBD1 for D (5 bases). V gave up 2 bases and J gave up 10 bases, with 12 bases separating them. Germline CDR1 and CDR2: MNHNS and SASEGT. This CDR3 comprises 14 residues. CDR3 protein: CASSESPGISPLHF. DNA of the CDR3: TGTGCCAGCAGTGAATCCCCAGGGATATCACCCCTCCACTTT.

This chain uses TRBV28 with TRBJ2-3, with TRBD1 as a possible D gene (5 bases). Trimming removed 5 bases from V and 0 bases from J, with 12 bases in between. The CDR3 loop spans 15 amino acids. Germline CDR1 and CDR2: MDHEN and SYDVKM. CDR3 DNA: TGTGCCAGCAGTGAAGGGGCCCATAGCACAGATACGCAGTATTTT. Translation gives CASSEGAHSTDTQYF.

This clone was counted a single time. The CDR3 reads CASSLDLRASYNEQFF. CDR3 sequence (DNA): TGTGCCAGCAGCTTAGACTTGCGGGCCTCCTACAATGAGCAGTTCTTC. V and J are TRBV7-9 and TRBJ2-1, with D perhaps matching TRBD2 (5 bases). CDR3 length equals 16 residues. V was clipped by 1 base and J by 0 bases, with 10 bases between them. CDR1 is SEHNR and CDR2 is FQNEAQ in the germline V gene (reference sequence).